One sample yielded the 29 T cell receptor beta chains listed below, sequenced in a study of T cells in Graves' hyperthyroidism and ophthalmopathy. Amplification targeted TCR beta CDR3 regions from RNA transcripts. HTBI primers were employed in a first-round RT-PCR of the TCR CDR3. A single record per CDR3 protein comes from TCRdb applying MiXCR to the multiplex PCR reads. Of under 450,000 distinct CDR3 sequences in the sample, roughly 15% are singletons; the top ten hold around 35%. The sequencing sample was made of blood. The receptors derive from a woman aged 30 to 39 with Graves' hyperthyroidism that later progressed to Graves' ophthalmopathy.

This clonotype appeared many times. This chain uses TRBV12-3 or TRBV12-4 with TRBJ1-1; 9 bases align to TRBD1. V gave up 6 bases and J gave up 9 bases; unmatched junction bases: 5. The length of the CDR3 is 12 residues. CDR3 coding DNA: TGTGCCAGCAGGCCCGGGACAGGGAAAGCTTTCTTT. It is translated as CASRPGTGKAFF.

This clonotype has just a few counts. V is TRBV7-9 and J is TRBJ1-3; D gene unclear. The germline V gene encodes CDR1 SEHNR and CDR2 FQNEAQ (reference sequence). The V gene lost 1 base and the J gene lost 2 bases, with 6 bases spanning the gap. The CDR3 covers 14 residues. The CDR3 nucleotides read TGTGCCAGCAGCTTAGTAGAAACTGGAAACACCATATATTTT. Translated, it gives CASSLVETGNTIYF. Using reference TRBV7-9 and TRBJ1-3 for the parts outside the CDR3, the full variable domain is DTGVSQNPRHKITKRGQNVTFRCDPISEHNRLYWYRQTLGQGPEFLTYFQNEAQLEKSRLLSDRFSAERPKGSFSTLEIQRTEQGDSAMYLCASSLVETGNTIYFGEGSWLTVV.

The chain links TRBV12-3 or TRBV12-4 to TRBJ2-2; 7 nucleotides match TRBD1. The CDR3 covers 16 residues. The junction had 7 bases not matched to a gene; V was cut back by 6 bases and J by 0 bases. In DNA, the CDR3 is TGTGCCAGCAGGAACCGGCAGGGGGCGAACACCGGGGAGCTGTTTTTT. This gives the protein CASRNRQGANTGELFF.

This clonotype was recorded at least ten times. This chain connects TRBV5-1 to TRBJ2-7, with 8 positions matching TRBD2. Germline V gene sequence: CDR1 SGHRS, CDR2 YFSETQ. V lost 4 bases to trimming and J lost 1 base; unmatched junction nucleotides: 7. This CDR3 has 15 residues. CDR3 protein: CASSPDAGGSYEQYF. As DNA, the CDR3 is TGCGCCAGCAGCCCGGACGCGGGGGGTTCCTACGAGCAGTACTTC.

Concerning this clonotype itself: A much larger clone sits a single nucleotide away, making a read error possible. The chain recombines TRBV12-3 or TRBV12-4 with TRBJ2-5; D is tentatively TRBD1 or TRBD2 (5 bases each). The CDR3 consists of 15 residues. V lost 8 bases to trimming and J lost 1 base, with 17 bases between them. The CDR3 spells CASVSNGTFQETQYF. The DNA of the CDR3 is TGTGCCAGCGTTTCTAACGGGACCTTCCAAGAGACCCAGTACTTC.

This clonotype was recorded at least ten times. This chain links TRBV3-1 with TRBJ2-7; TRBD2 is a possible D gene (6 bases). The V end was cut by 2 bases, the J end by 0 bases, with 11 bases between. The CDR3 covers 15 residues. Germline V gives CDR1 LGHDT, CDR2 YNNKEL (reference sequence). For the CDR3, the DNA is TGTGCCAGCAGCCAAAATAGCGGAAGCTCCTACGAGCAGTACTTC. Protein product: CASSQNSGSSYEQYF.

Ten or more counts support this clonotype. The chain employs TRBV5-1 and TRBJ1-1, with a weak D call TRBD1 (6 bases). Germline V CDR1 and CDR2: SGHRS, YFSETQ. V gave up 1 base and J gave up 5 bases, with 15 bases separating them. This CDR3 spans 15 amino acids. The CDR3 nucleotides read TGCGCCAGCAGCTTGTCTGGGGTCAGGGGAACTGAAGCTTTCTTT. Its protein is CASSLSGVRGTEAFF.

This clonotype was seen many times. The chain carries TRBV5-8 and TRBJ2-1; D could derive from TRBD1 or TRBD2 (5 bases each). Germline assignment: CDR1 SGHTS and CDR2 YDEGEE. This CDR3 spans 15 amino acids. V lost 2 bases and J 12 bases, leaving 21 bases between the germline ends. The CDR3: CASSFGDRPLHGQFF. The CDR3, as DNA: TGTGCCAGCAGCTTCGGGGACCGTCCCCTCCATGGGCAGTTCTTC.

Concerning this clonotype: A much larger clone lies one base from this, so it may be a read error. The chain joins TRBV24-1 to TRBJ2-1; 7 nucleotides match TRBD1. Germline CDR1 and CDR2: KGHDR and SFDVKD. The CDR3 length is 15 residues. The CDR3, as DNA: TGTGCCGCCAGTGATTTAACAGGGGCTGACAATGAGCAGTTCTTC. Translated: CAASDLTGADNEQFF.

In its sample, this clonotype was seen many times. The gene calls are TRBV6-2 or TRBV6-3 and TRBJ2-5; D ambiguous. The CDR3 sequence is 14 residues long. The V end lost 4 bases, the J end lost 4 bases, and 13 bases lay between the germline ends. The germline CDR1 and CDR2 sequences are MNHEY and SVGEGT. The CDR3 DNA follows: TGTGCCAGCAGTTCCCCCTATACTCCAGAGACCCAGTACTTC. Residues: CASSSPYTPETQYF.

The chain carries TRBV6-1 and TRBJ2-7; 14 nucleotides line up with TRBD2. From germline, CDR1 is MNHNS and CDR2 SASEGT. The CDR3 consists of 19 residues. V trimming: 5 bases; J trimming: 1 base; junction bases outside the gene matches: 13. For the CDR3, the DNA is TGTGCCAGCAGTCTTGTCCCGACTAGCGGGAGGGCCAATTCCTACGAGCAGTACTTC. It codes for CASSLVPTSGRANSYEQYF.

Turning to this clonotype: A much larger clone is a single base away; this may be a read error. V gene TRBV11-2 combines with J gene TRBJ1-1; perhaps TRBD1 as D (5 bases). The length of the CDR3 is 13 residues. Per the germline V gene, CDR1 is SGHAT and CDR2 is FQNNGV. The V gene lost 8 bases and the J gene lost 4 bases, with 14 bases spanning the gap. CDR3 sequence (DNA): TGTGCCAGCGAGCGGATCGGGGGCACTGAAGCTTTCTTT. It encodes CASERIGGTEAFF.

The table lists this clonotype with a few counts. V gene TRBV7-2 combines with J gene TRBJ1-3, with D tentatively TRBD1 (6 bases). The ends were cut back, 4 bases at V and 4 bases at J, with 20 bases in the middle. The CDR3 spans 17 residues. Germline V gives CDR1 SGHTA, CDR2 FQGNSA. The CDR3 DNA follows: TGTGCCAGCAGCTCCCCGCACAGGGAGGACTCCGGAAACACCATATATTTT. It encodes CASSSPHREDSGNTIYF.

The sample holds many counts of this clonotype. V gene TRBV19 combines with J gene TRBJ2-4, with D perhaps TRBD2 (6 bases). The germline V gene encodes CDR1 LNHDA and CDR2 SQIVND (reference sequence). V lost 3 bases and J lost 1, with 16 bases in between. There are 17 residues in the CDR3. The CDR3 coding sequence is TGTGCCAGTAGTATCGGGTACGGGGGTAGTGCCAAAAACATTCAGTACTTC. Amino acid sequence: CASSIGYGGSAKNIQYF.

V is TRBV6-1 and J is TRBJ2-5, with D possibly TRBD1 on 6 matching bases. Germline CDR1 reads MNHNS; CDR2 reads SASEGT. Deletions cut 1 base from V and 8 bases from J, with 17 bases between. The CDR3 spans 15 residues. The CDR3 spells CASSEDRVGFETQYF. CDR3 nucleotides: TGTGCCAGCAGTGAAGACAGGGTGGGATTCGAAACCCAGTACTTC.

V is TRBV20-1 and J is TRBJ2-1; 16 bases match TRBD2. Losses at the gene ends were 6 bases for V and 10 bases for J; bases not matched to a gene: 3. The CDR3 contains 13 residues. Per the germline V gene, CDR1 is DFQATT and CDR2 is SNEGSKA (reference sequence). The CDR3 protein is CSAAGLAGGEQFF. As DNA, the CDR3 is TGCAGTGCGGCGGGACTAGCGGGGGGGGAGCAGTTCTTC.

This clonotype has ten or more counts. The V call is TRBV7-6, the J call TRBJ2-1, with 9 bases identical to TRBD2. J lost 7 bases, V lost 5 bases, and 9 bases had no gene match. Germline CDR1 reads SGHVS; CDR2 reads FNYEAQ. The CDR3 spans 15 residues. The CDR3 DNA follows: TGTGCCAGCAGCCCTATAGCGGGGGCTGGGAATGAGCAGTTCTTC. Its protein is CASSPIAGAGNEQFF.

This clonotype appeared many times. V gene TRBV12-3 or TRBV12-4 combines with J gene TRBJ2-5; D unresolved. There are 14 residues in the CDR3. V was pared by 2 bases and J by 0 bases, with 7 bases between. In DNA form, the CDR3 reads TGTGCCAGCAGTTTACGGCCTGACCAAGAGACCCAGTACTTC. Amino acids: CASSLRPDQETQYF.

This clonotype was counted only a few times. The rearrangement links TRBV4-1 to TRBJ1-5; TRBD1 aligns across 7 bases. The J segment lost 0 bases and the V segment lost 1 base, leaving 3 bases of the junction unmatched. From germline, CDR1 is MGHRA and CDR2 YSYEKL. The CDR3 spans 16 residues. In DNA, the CDR3 is TGCGCCAGCAGCCAAGGCAGGGGGAATAGCAATCAGCCCCAGCATTTT. This translates into CASSQGRGNSNQPQHF.

This clonotype was observed many times. The chain carries TRBV5-1 and TRBJ2-7, with D unclear. Germline CDR1 SGHRS, CDR2 YFSETQ. V was pared by 0 bases and J by 5 bases, with 9 bases between. The CDR3 totals 13 residues. This CDR3 reads CASSLGLGDEQYF. CDR3 nucleotide sequence: TGCGCCAGCAGCTTGGGGCTTGGGGACGAGCAGTACTTC.

Many counts were recorded for this clonotype. This chain joins TRBV19 and TRBJ1-5; TRBD1 matches at 11 bases. CDR1 and CDR2 from the germline V gene are LNHDA and SQIVND (reference sequence). This CDR3 region has 15 residues. The V segment lost 3 bases and the J segment 6 bases; nucleotides outside the gene matches: 4. CDR3 residues: CASSIGGTGGQPQHF. For the CDR3, the DNA is TGTGCCAGTAGTATCGGGGGGACAGGGGGTCAGCCCCAGCATTTT.

J is TRBJ1-1 and V is TRBV5-1, with 8 bases lining up with TRBD1. V was pared by 2 bases and J by 0 bases, with 9 bases of the junction left unmatched. Germline assignment: CDR1 SGHRS and CDR2 YFSETQ. This CDR3 has 17 residues. Here the CDR3 reads CASSLRTGTVMNTEAFF. For the CDR3, the DNA is TGCGCCAGCAGCTTAAGGACAGGGACAGTTATGAACACTGAAGCTTTCTTT.

The V gene is TRBV5-1, the J gene TRBJ2-1; 10 bases are shared with TRBD2. The CDR3 sequence is 15 residues long. V was pared by 5 bases and J by 7 bases, with 9 bases of the junction left unmatched. Germline V CDR1 and CDR2: SGHRS, YFSETQ. The CDR3 DNA reads as TGCGCCAGCAGTCCGTCTAGCGGGAGAGGTAATGAGCAGTTCTTC. Its protein product is CASSPSSGRGNEQFF. The variable domain in full, completed from reference TRBV5-1 and TRBJ2-1, reads KAGVTQTPRYLIKTRGQQVTLSCSPISGHRSVSWYQQTPGQGLQFLFEYFSETQRNKGNFPGRFSGRQFSNSRSEMNVSTLELGDSALYLCASSPSSGRGNEQFFGPGTRLTVL.

This clonotype was counted between two and nine times. The CDR3 here is CASSEVGGAKNEQFF. CDR3 sequence (DNA): TGTGCCAGCAGTGAAGTAGGAGGCGCGAAGAATGAGCAGTTCTTC. The genes are TRBV6-1 and TRBJ2-1, with D maybe TRBD2 (5 bases). The length of the CDR3 is 15 residues. Trimming stripped 1 base from V and 7 bases from J, with 14 bases between. Germline V gives CDR1 MNHNS, CDR2 SASEGT.

The chain recombines TRBV20-1 with TRBJ1-5; 10 positions agree with TRBD1. The CDR3 runs to 15 residues. J lost 4 bases, V lost 7 bases, and 10 bases had no gene match. Germline-derived CDR1 and CDR2 are DFQATT and SNEGSKA (reference sequence). The CDR3 DNA reads TGCAGTGTTTCCCCCGGGACAGGGGTTAATCAGCCCCAGCATTTT. Translation gives CSVSPGTGVNQPQHF.

The gene calls are TRBV7-8 and TRBJ1-5; the D is unclear. The CDR3 has 19 amino acids. Germline-derived CDR1 and CDR2 are SGHVS and FQNEAQ. Trimming stripped 0 bases from V and 0 bases from J, with 18 bases between. DNA of the CDR3: TGTGCCAGCAGCTTAGCGCGCCCCCAGGCCTTTTATAGCAATCAGCCCCAGCATTTT. This sequence encodes CASSLARPQAFYSNQPQHF.

V and J are TRBV5-4 and TRBJ2-1; TRBD1 matches 10 bases. This CDR3 has 15 residues. Germline V gives CDR1 SGHNT, CDR2 YYREEE (reference sequence). V trimming: 4 bases; J trimming: 6 bases; junction bases outside the gene matches: 7. The CDR3 here is CASSNRDRGFNEQFF. In nucleotides, the CDR3 is TGTGCCAGCAGCAACCGGGACAGGGGTTTCAATGAGCAGTTCTTC.

Of note for this clonotype: A read error may account for a junction end that differs from germline. This chain joins TRBV27 and TRBJ2-7, with TRBD2 matching over 11 bases. Germline V gives CDR1 MNHEY, CDR2 SMNVEV (reference sequence). This CDR3 has 15 amino acids. CDR3 region: CAGRTTSGRIYEQYF. In DNA form, the CDR3 reads TGTGCCGGCAGAACTACTAGCGGGAGAATTTACGAGCAGTACTTC.

This clonotype occurred once. CDR3 sequence: CASSMRGNTEAFF. The CDR3 nucleotides are TGTGCCAGTAGTATGAGGGGGAACACTGAAGCTTTCTTT. The chain carries TRBV19 and TRBJ1-1, with a weak D call TRBD1 (5 bases). The CDR3 consists of 13 residues. V was shortened by 3 bases and J by 1 base, with 6 bases between the two germline ends. CDR1 and CDR2 (germline): LNHDA, SQIVND (reference sequence).